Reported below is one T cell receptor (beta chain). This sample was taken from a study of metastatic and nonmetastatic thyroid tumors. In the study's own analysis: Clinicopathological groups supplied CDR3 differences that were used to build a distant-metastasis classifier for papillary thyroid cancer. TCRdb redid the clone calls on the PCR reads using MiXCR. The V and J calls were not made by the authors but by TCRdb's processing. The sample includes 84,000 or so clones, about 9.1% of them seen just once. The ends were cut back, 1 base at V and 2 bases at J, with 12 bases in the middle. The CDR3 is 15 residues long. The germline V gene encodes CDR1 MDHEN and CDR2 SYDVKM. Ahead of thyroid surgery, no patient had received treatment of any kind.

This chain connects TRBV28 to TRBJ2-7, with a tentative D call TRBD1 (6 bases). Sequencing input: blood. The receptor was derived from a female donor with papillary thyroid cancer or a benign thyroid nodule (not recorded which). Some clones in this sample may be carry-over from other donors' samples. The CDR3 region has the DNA TGTGCCAGCAGTTTATTCCGGGCAGGGGCCTACGAGCAGTACTTC. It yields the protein CASSLFRAGAYEQYF.